The 30 T cell receptor beta chains presented below share a single source sample, sequenced in a study of regulatory T cells in long-lasting Graves disease (dated by TCRdb to the early 2020s). The library was built by means of multiplex PCR. TCRdb names Illumina HiSeq 4000 as the instrument used. TCR beta libraries were built with iRepertoire HTBI primers and Arm-PCR amplification of CDR3 regions. TCRdb applied fastp at Q25 and MiXCR to the public reads, then kept only in-frame beta chains. Here each entry gathers all rows of one CDR3 protein and keeps the most common genes and DNA. The sample table contains about 430,000 distinct CDR3 sequences; only one count was recorded for around 20% of them. In total, the top ten clones hold 14% of the sample. This specimen's time point label, interpreted: persistent/refractory GD, antithyroid drugs over 5 years with positive TRAb. For both TCR sequencing and RNA sequencing, RNA was extracted from PBMCs using TRIzol.

The sequenced sample was peripheral blood mononuclear cells (PBMCs), obtained when the disease was refractory, from a patient treated with antithyroid drugs. Source of these receptors: a female donor with Graves disease.

The V and J genes are TRBV27 and TRBJ1-2, with TRBD1 as a possible D gene (5 bases). Trimming stripped 4 bases from V and 3 bases from J, with 12 bases between. There are 14 residues in the CDR3. The germline V gene encodes CDR1 MNHEY and CDR2 SMNVEV (reference sequence). CDR3 amino acids: CASSSTGSHYGYTF. CDR3 nucleotide sequence: TGTGCCAGCAGTTCCACAGGAAGTCACTATGGCTACACCTTC.

This clonotype was picked up many times. The CDR3 protein is CASIAAGEGYEQYF. The CDR3 bases are TGTGCCAGCATTGCGGCGGGAGAGGGGTACGAGCAGTACTTC. The chain employs TRBV2 and TRBJ2-7, with TRBD2 matching over 7 bases. The CDR3 extends over 14 amino acids. Per germline, CDR1 SNHLY and CDR2 FYNNEI. V lost 7 bases, J lost 4 bases, and 10 bases stayed unmatched.

This clonotype occurred many times. The gene calls are TRBV10-3 and TRBJ2-7; perhaps TRBD1 as D (6 bases). The V gene lost 8 bases and the J gene lost 0 bases, with 14 bases spanning the gap. Per the germline V gene, CDR1 is ENHRY and CDR2 is SYGVKD. This CDR3 comprises 14 residues. CDR3 loop: CAISGTSLSYEQYF. The CDR3 DNA follows: TGTGCCATCTCCGGGACATCCCTCTCCTACGAGCAGTACTTC.

The V call is TRBV11-2, the J call TRBJ1-1; 11 bases line up with TRBD1. Germline V gene sequence: CDR1 SGHAT, CDR2 FQNNGV. V was pared by 0 bases and J by 1 base, with 1 base of the junction left unmatched. The CDR3 length is 16 residues. CDR3 amino acids: CASSLEGTGGNTEAFF. The CDR3 region has the DNA TGTGCCAGCAGCTTAGAGGGGACAGGGGGGAACACTGAAGCTTTCTTT.

On this clonotype itself: The conserved final phenylalanine or tryptophan is absent from the CDR3, which likely points to a read error. As DNA, the CDR3 is TGTGCCAGCAGTCTGGGACAGCTAGGTCAGCCCCAGCATCTT. It encodes CASSLGQLGQPQHL. V gene TRBV6-1 combines with J gene TRBJ1-5; TRBD1 aligns across 7 bases. Germline V CDR1 and CDR2: MNHNS, SASEGT. The CDR3 totals 14 residues. Trimming at V came to 5 bases and at J to 6 bases, leaving 7 bases not matched to a gene.

In its sample, this clonotype was seen many times. The V call is TRBV25-1, the J call TRBJ2-7; D may match TRBD1 or TRBD2 (5 bases each). Germline CDR1 MGHDK, CDR2 SYGVNS. Trimming removed 3 bases from V and 2 bases from J, with 17 bases in between. The CDR3 is 16 amino acids. The CDR3 DNA reads as TGTGCCAGCAGTGATGGGGGAATTCACGGCGCCTACGAGCAGTACTTC. This translates into CASSDGGIHGAYEQYF.

In this sample, this clonotype turned up a few times. The V gene is TRBV27, the J gene TRBJ2-2; no firm D call. Germline CDR1 reads MNHEY; CDR2 reads SMNVEV (reference sequence). This CDR3 contains 14 residues. With 3 bases removed from V and 1 base from J, the gap between germline ends came to 6 bases. The CDR3 coding sequence is TGTGCCAGCAGTTTTCTTATGAACACCGGGGAGCTGTTTTTT. Encoded protein: CASSFLMNTGELFF.

Ten or more counts support this clonotype. The CDR3 sequence is CASSLQGEQAETQYF. CDR3 bases: TGTGCCAGCAGCTTACAGGGTGAGCAGGCAGAGACCCAGTACTTC. This chain connects TRBV11-2 to TRBJ2-5, with D possibly TRBD1 on 5 matching bases. CDR3 length: 15 residues. Germline V gene lookup returns CDR1 SGHAT and CDR2 FQNNGV. Between the trimmed V and J ends, which lost 2 bases and 4 bases, there was a span of 14 bases. Full variable domain (outside the CDR3, taken from reference TRBV11-2 and TRBJ2-5): EAGVAQSPRYKIIEKRQSVAFWCNPISGHATLYWYQQILGQGPKLLIQFQNNGVVDDSQLPKDRFSAERLKGVDSTLKIQPAKLEDSAVYLCASSLQGEQAETQYFGPGTRLLVL.

The chain is built from TRBV28 and TRBJ2-6, with 10 bases that match TRBD1. Trimming removed 5 bases from V and 3 bases from J; junction bases left unmatched: 7. Germline CDR1 reads MDHEN; CDR2 reads SYDVKM. This CDR3 comprises 17 residues. The CDR3 here is CASSDRGRGYGANVLTF. CDR3 coding DNA: TGTGCCAGCAGTGACAGGGGGCGCGGATATGGGGCCAACGTCCTGACTTTC.

This clonotype has a handful of counts. J is TRBJ2-1 and V is TRBV5-6; unclear D gene. This CDR3 is built from 13 residues. Deletions cut 4 bases from V and 6 bases from J, with 11 bases between. CDR1 SGHDT and CDR2 YYEEEE come from the germline V gene. The CDR3 nucleotides read TGTGCCAGCAGCGGCGTCGGAGCCAATGAGCAGTTCTTC. Protein product: CASSGVGANEQFF.

For this clonotype: A single base separates this from a much larger clone, so it may be a read error. Since no conserved phenylalanine or tryptophan closes the CDR3, a read error is the likely cause. V and J are TRBV2 and TRBJ2-7; TRBD2 matches at 9 bases. J lost 4 bases, V lost 5 bases, and 3 bases had no gene match. This CDR3 spans 13 amino acids. CDR1 and CDR2 (germline): SNHLY, FYNNEI. The CDR3 DNA reads as TGTGCCAGCAGTTGGACTAGCGAATACGAGCAGTACCTC. It codes for CASSWTSEYEQYL.

This clonotype appeared a single time. The chain uses TRBV5-1 and TRBJ1-4, with D unresolved. This CDR3 contains 17 residues. In germline, CDR1 is SGHRS, CDR2 YFSETQ. Deletions cut 0 bases from V and 6 bases from J, with 18 bases between. CDR3 bases: TGCGCCAGCAGCTTGGATCGGAATTCAGGAGAGGATGAAAAACTGTTTTTT. Its translation is CASSLDRNSGEDEKLFF.

This clonotype was picked up many times. The chain carries TRBV7-2 and TRBJ2-5, with D possibly being TRBD2 (5 bases). This CDR3 spans 13 amino acids. V was pared by 5 bases and J by 8 bases, with 15 bases between. Germline V gene data show CDR1 as SGHTA and CDR2 as FQGNSA. The CDR3 loop reads CASSPHPRGTQYF. The CDR3 DNA reads as TGTGCCAGCAGCCCACATCCCCGGGGTACCCAGTACTTC. Using reference TRBV7-2 and TRBJ2-5 for the parts outside the CDR3, the full variable domain is GAGVSQSPSNKVTEKGKDVELRCDPISGHTALYWYRQSLGQGLEFLIYFQGNSAPDKSGLPSDRFSAERTGGSVSTLTIQRTQQEDSAVYLCASSPHPRGTQYFGPGTRLLVL.

This clonotype showed up just a few times. The J gene is TRBJ2-7, the V gene TRBV11-2; unclear D gene. V lost 3 bases and J 4 bases, leaving 13 bases between the germline ends. CDR1 is SGHAT and CDR2 is FQNNGV in the germline V gene. The CDR3 totals 14 residues. Here the CDR3 reads CASSLETELYEQYF. The CDR3 DNA sequence: TGTGCCAGCAGCTTGGAAACAGAACTTTACGAGCAGTACTTC.

This clonotype was observed a handful of times. This chain joins TRBV5-8 and TRBJ1-3; 7 bases are a match to TRBD1. Germline loops: CDR1 SGHTS, CDR2 YDEGEE. With 5 bases clipped from V and 3 bases from J, the junction kept 8 bases outside the gene matches. This CDR3 contains 15 residues. The CDR3 region has the DNA TGTGCCAGCAGTAGGCGACAGGGAAGTGGAAACACCATATATTTT. Protein: CASSRRQGSGNTIYF.

CDR3 sequence: CASSLQTSTGTDTQYF. The CDR3 coding sequence is TGTGCCAGCAGTTTACAGACCTCGACAGGCACAGATACGCAGTATTTT. The gene calls are TRBV28 and TRBJ2-3; D might be TRBD1 (5 bases). Germline CDR1 MDHEN, CDR2 SYDVKM. The CDR3 contains 16 residues. V lost 2 bases and J lost 1, with 13 bases in between.

In this sample, this clonotype turned up many times. This sequence joins TRBV7-8 and TRBJ1-5; 9 positions match TRBD1. V lost 5 bases, J lost 3 bases, and 8 bases stayed unmatched. The CDR3 length is 16 residues. In germline, CDR1 is SGHVS, CDR2 FQNEAQ. CDR3 sequence (DNA): TGTGCCAGCAGCACCTGGGACAGGGAGTACAATCAGCCCCAGCATTTT. This gives the protein CASSTWDREYNQPQHF.

The chain links TRBV6-1 to TRBJ2-1; 8 positions agree with TRBD1. The CDR3 spans 15 residues. Germline assignment: CDR1 MNHNS and CDR2 SASEGT. Germline trimming cut 6 bases from V and 4 bases from J; bases unmatched to any gene: 8. CDR3 DNA: TGTGCCAGCAGGGCAGGGGGCGCCGGGTACAATGAGCAGTTCTTC. Protein: CASRAGGAGYNEQFF.

This chain uses TRBV7-8 with TRBJ2-4, with TRBD2 identical over 9 bases. CDR1 and CDR2 (germline): SGHVS, FQNEAQ. V dropped 0 bases and J dropped 0; count of bases not matched to a gene: 9. The CDR3 loop spans 19 amino acids. Here the CDR3 DNA reads TGTGCCAGCAGCTTAGCGGGGGCTAGCGGGACCCTAGCCAAAAACATTCAGTACTTC. This sequence encodes CASSLAGASGTLAKNIQYF.

This clonotype occurred a few times. This chain joins TRBV28 and TRBJ1-1, with a possible D match to TRBD1 (5 bases). The CDR3 has 12 amino acids. Between the trimmed V and J ends, which lost 11 bases and 9 bases, there was a span of 19 bases. In germline, CDR1 is MDHEN, CDR2 SYDVKM. The CDR3 DNA reads as TGTGCCTCTGCTGGGGCCCCCTCCAAAGCTTTCTTT. Its translation is CASAGAPSKAFF.

This chain uses TRBV6-1 with TRBJ2-7; weak D call: TRBD1 (5 bases). Germline CDR1 MNHNS, CDR2 SASEGT. CDR3 length equals 14 residues. V gave up 5 bases and J gave up 5 bases, with 16 bases separating them. Here the CDR3 reads CASSYFSGWDEQYF. CDR3 DNA: TGTGCCAGCAGTTATTTCTCAGGGTGGGACGAGCAGTACTTC.

In this sample, this clonotype turned up many times. This sequence joins TRBV30 and TRBJ2-7, with unresolved D. The CDR3 spans 11 residues. Germline loops: CDR1 GTSNPN, CDR2 SVGIG (reference sequence). Deletions cut 3 bases from V and 5 bases from J, with 8 bases between. The CDR3 bases are TGTGCCTGGAGGAGCCACCACGAGCAGTACTTC. It encodes CAWRSHHEQYF.

As for this clonotype: A much larger clone differs by one base, so this may be a read error. This chain joins TRBV28 and TRBJ1-2; D gene uncertain. CDR3 length equals 15 residues. Germline lookup yields CDR1 MDHEN and CDR2 SYDVKM. DNA for the CDR3: TGTGTCAGCAGTTTACCCCCCCTGGGAAAGAGAGGCTACACCTTC. Translation gives CVSSLPPLGKRGYTF.

This clonotype appeared many times. The chain links TRBV28 to TRBJ1-5; tentative D call: TRBD1 (5 bases). The ends were cut back, 3 bases at V and 0 bases at J, with 24 bases in the middle. Germline CDR1 reads MDHEN; CDR2 reads SYDVKM. This CDR3 is built from 20 residues. CDR3: CASSLASWFMGHYSNQPQHF. CDR3 nucleotide sequence: TGTGCCAGCAGTTTGGCGTCTTGGTTTATGGGGCACTATAGCAATCAGCCCCAGCATTTT.

This clonotype has ten or more counts. V is TRBV6-5 and J is TRBJ1-2; 8 bases agree with TRBD1. CDR3 length equals 12 residues. Trimming took 4 bases from V and 8 from J; bases not matched to a gene: 3. Germline CDR1 and CDR2: MNHEY and SVGAGI. Here the CDR3 DNA reads TGTGCCAGCAGTTTAGCAGGGGGCGGCTACACCTTC. Its protein product is CASSLAGGGYTF.

The chain couples TRBV3-1 to TRBJ2-4; D is ambiguous. CDR1 LGHDT and CDR2 YNNKEL come from the germline V gene (reference sequence). The CDR3 is made up of 14 amino acids. V lost 1 base and J 4 bases, leaving 8 bases between the germline ends. The CDR3 protein is CASSQGLEKNIQYF. The DNA of the CDR3 is TGTGCCAGCAGCCAAGGACTGGAAAAAAACATTCAGTACTTC.

At least ten counts were recorded for this clonotype. The V call is TRBV29-1, the J call TRBJ2-5; possible D gene TRBD2, 5 bases. In germline, CDR1 is SQVTM, CDR2 ANQGSEA. V dropped 6 bases and J dropped 2 bases, with 19 bases sitting between them. The CDR3 sequence is 15 residues long. For the CDR3, the DNA is TGCAGCGTCCGTTGGTTAGAGCGGAATCAAGAGACCCAGTACTTC. This translates into CSVRWLERNQETQYF.

The table lists this clonotype with many counts. The chain uses TRBV3-1 and TRBJ2-7; D may be TRBD2 (6 bases). CDR3 length: 15 amino acids. Germline V gene data show CDR1 as LGHDT and CDR2 as YNNKEL (reference sequence). The germline V and J ends were trimmed by 2 bases and 0 bases, with 11 bases remaining between them. The CDR3 DNA reads as TGTGCCAGCAGCCAACGAATCGGGGGCTCCTACGAGCAGTACTTC. This sequence encodes CASSQRIGGSYEQYF.

This clonotype was detected many times. This rearrangement joins TRBV19 to TRBJ1-1; 7 positions match TRBD1. Germline trimming cut 3 bases from V and 6 bases from J; bases unmatched to any gene: 4. The CDR3 has 13 residues. Germline loops: CDR1 LNHDA, CDR2 SQIVND (reference sequence). The CDR3: CASSMTGRAEAFF. The CDR3 DNA reads as TGTGCCAGTAGTATGACAGGGCGGGCTGAAGCTTTCTTT.

This clonotype was recorded many times. This sequence joins TRBV6-1 and TRBJ2-7, with unresolved D. Germline CDR1 is MNHNS and CDR2 is SASEGT. Trimming cost V 8 bases and J 4 bases, with 15 bases left between them. This CDR3 is 13 amino acids long. CDR3 sequence (DNA): TGTGCCAGCGGTCTGAGAAGGTATTACGAGCAGTACTTC. This gives the protein CASGLRRYYEQYF.